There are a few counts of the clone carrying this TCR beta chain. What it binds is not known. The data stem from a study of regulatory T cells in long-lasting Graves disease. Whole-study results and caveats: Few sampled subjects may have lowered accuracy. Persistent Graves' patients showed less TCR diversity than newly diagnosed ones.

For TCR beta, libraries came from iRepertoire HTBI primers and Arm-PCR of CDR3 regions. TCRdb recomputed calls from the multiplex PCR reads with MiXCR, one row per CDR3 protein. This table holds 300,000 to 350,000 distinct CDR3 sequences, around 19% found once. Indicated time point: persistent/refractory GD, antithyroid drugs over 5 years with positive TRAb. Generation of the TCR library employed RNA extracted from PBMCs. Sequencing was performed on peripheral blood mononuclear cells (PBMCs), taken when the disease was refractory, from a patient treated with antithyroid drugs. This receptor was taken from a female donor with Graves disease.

The CDR3 here is CAWNRAFDEQYF. In DNA form, the CDR3 reads TGTGCCTGGAACAGGGCTTTCGACGAGCAGTACTTC. This sequence joins TRBV30 and TRBJ2-7, with D tentatively TRBD1 (6 bases). Between the trimmed V and J ends, which lost 4 bases and 5 bases, there was a span of 12 bases. Looked up from germline, CDR1 is GTSNPN and CDR2 is SVGIG (reference sequence). The CDR3 loop spans 12 amino acids.